At least ten counts were recorded for the clone carrying this TCR beta chain. TCRdb used MiXCR to reprocess the 5' RACE reads, holding one entry per CDR3 protein. The table includes hundreds of thousands of distinct CDR3 sequences, 10% to 15% detected once. This sample is drawn from a study of identical twins. CDR1 is SGHKS and CDR2 is YYEKEE in the germline V gene (reference sequence). The CDR3 length is 13 residues. V gave up 4 bases and J gave up 11 bases; unmatched junction bases: 6. The sample also formed part of further work on yellow fever vaccine responses in identical twins. Per that study: On the reported evidence, twins' vaccine T cell responses seemed partly convergent and partly personalized.

V is TRBV5-5 and J is TRBJ2-7, with TRBD2 matching 13 bases. This TCR came from a woman aged 18-35 years in good health. Sequencing input: PBMCs. CDR3 coding DNA: TGTGCCAGCAGCCCCGGACTAGCGGGAGTGGAGTACTTC. It translates to CASSPGLAGVEYF.